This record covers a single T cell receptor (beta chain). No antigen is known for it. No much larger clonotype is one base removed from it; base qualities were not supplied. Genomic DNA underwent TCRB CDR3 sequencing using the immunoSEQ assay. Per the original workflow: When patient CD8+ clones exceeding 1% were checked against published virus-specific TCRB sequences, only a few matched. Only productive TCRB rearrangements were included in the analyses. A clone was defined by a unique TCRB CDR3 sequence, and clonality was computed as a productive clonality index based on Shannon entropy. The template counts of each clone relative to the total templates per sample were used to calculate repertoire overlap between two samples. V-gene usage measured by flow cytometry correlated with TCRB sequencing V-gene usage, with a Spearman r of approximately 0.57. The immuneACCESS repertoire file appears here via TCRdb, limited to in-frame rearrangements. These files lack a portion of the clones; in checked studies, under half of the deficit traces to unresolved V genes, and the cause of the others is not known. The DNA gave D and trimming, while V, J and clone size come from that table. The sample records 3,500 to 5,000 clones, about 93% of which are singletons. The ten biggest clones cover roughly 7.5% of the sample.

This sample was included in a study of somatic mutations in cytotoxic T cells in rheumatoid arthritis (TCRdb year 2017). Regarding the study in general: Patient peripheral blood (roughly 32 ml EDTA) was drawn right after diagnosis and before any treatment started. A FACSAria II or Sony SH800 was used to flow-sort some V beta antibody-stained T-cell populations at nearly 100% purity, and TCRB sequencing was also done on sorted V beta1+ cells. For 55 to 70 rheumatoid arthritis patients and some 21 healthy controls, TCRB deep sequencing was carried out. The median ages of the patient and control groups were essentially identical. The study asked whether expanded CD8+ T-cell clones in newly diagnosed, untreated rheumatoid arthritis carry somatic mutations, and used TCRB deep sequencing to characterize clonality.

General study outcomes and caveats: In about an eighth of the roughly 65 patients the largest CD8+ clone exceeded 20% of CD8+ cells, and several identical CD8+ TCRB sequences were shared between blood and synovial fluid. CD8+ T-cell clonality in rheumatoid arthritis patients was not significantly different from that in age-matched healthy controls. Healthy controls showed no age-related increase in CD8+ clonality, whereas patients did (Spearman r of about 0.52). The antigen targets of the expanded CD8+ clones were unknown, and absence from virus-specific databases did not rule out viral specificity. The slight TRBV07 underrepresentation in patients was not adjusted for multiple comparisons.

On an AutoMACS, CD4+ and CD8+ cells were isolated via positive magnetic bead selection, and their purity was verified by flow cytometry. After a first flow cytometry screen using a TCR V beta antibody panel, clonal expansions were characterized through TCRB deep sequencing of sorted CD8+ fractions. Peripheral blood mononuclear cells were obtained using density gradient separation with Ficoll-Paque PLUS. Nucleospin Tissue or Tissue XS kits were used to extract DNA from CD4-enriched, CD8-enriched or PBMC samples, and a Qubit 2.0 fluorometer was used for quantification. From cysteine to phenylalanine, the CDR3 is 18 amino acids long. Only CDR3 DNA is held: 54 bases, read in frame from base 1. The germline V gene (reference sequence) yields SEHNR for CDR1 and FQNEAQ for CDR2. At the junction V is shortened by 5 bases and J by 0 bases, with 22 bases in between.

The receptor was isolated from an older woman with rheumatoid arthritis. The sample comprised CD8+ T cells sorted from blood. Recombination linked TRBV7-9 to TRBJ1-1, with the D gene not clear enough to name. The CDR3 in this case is CASSPLIQDGLMNTEAFF. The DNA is TGTGCCAGCAGCCCGTTAATCCAGGACGGACTTATGAACACTGAAGCTTTCTTT. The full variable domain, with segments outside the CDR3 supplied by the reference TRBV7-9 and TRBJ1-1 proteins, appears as DTGVSQNPRHKITKRGQNVTFRCDPISEHNRLYWYRQTLGQGPEFLTYFQNEAQLEKSRLLSDRFSAERPKGSFSTLEIQRTEQGDSAMYLCASSPLIQDGLMNTEAFFGQGTRLTVV.